This TCR beta chain was sequenced for a study of sequential checkpoint blockade in melanoma. Study as a whole: Patients were randomized 1:1 to nivolumab-then-ipilimumab or ipilimumab-then-nivolumab first-line.

Indicated treatment: randomized to nivolumab then ipilimumab (arm A) or the reverse (arm B). In this sample, this clone turned up a few times. The ends lost 5 bases at V and 10 bases at J; junction bases unmatched: 9. The length of the CDR3 is 12 residues. Germline V gene data show CDR1 as GTSNPN and CDR2 as SVGIG (reference sequence). The repertoire was sequenced with immunoSEQ multiplex PCR; TCRdb's copy has only in-frame clones and lacks some. This sample has 15,000 to 20,000 clones, with around 74% found just once. The TCR originated in a human donor with melanoma. The sample consisted of CD8+ T cells sorted from blood (inferred from file names), taken from a patient given nivolumab and ipilimumab in sequence. The chain is built from TRBV30 and TRBJ1-2; 8 bases agree with TRBD1. CDR3 coding DNA: TGTGCCTGGGGAGCAGACAGGGGAGACTACACCTTC. It codes for CAWGADRGDYTF.